The clone carrying this TCR beta chain has at least ten counts. V was trimmed by 7 bases and J by 5 bases, leaving 16 bases between them. This CDR3 is built from 14 residues. Germline loops: CDR1 SGHNT, CDR2 YENEEA. The data were obtained in a study of kidney transplant recipient with SARS-CoV-2 infection. MiXCR was run by TCRdb on the reads, yielding one entry per CDR3 protein. The table lists about 250,000 distinct CDR3 sequences, 25% to 35% of them singletons. Sequences were derived from a blood sample, sampled at baseline and on roughly day 120 from a kidney transplant recipient. The rearrangement uses TRBV11-3 and TRBJ2-3; D unclear. This sequence originates from a young adult male patient who had COVID-19 and was a kidney transplant recipient. Some T cells may be graft donor cells. The DNA of the CDR3 is TGTGCCAGCACTCTATGGGTGGGGAAAGATACGCAGTATTTT. Protein sequence: CASTLWVGKDTQYF.